This entry concerns a single TCR beta chain. What it binds is not known. The sample comes from a study of cytomegalovirus exposure and HLA in healthy donors. In the study overall: Roughly 180 million T cells yielded approximately 100 million unique TCR beta sequences, as an earlier analysis found. Membership in the Caucasian-associated ancestry cluster was found for about 84% of approximately 430 genotyped donors. Study-wide points: Differences between HLA loci emerged in a later analysis of TCR association rates, with DRB1 most and HLA-C fewest. TCR beta sequences reportedly predicted the HLA-A and HLA-B alleles of most subjects accurately.

Primers for the PCR totalled 60 Vbeta and 13 Jbeta. The protocol was immunoSEQ multiplex PCR, while the TCRdb copy is restricted to in-frame clones and leaves out a portion. The table records 120,000 or so clones, less than 80% of them present only once. Germline CDR1 SGHNT, CDR2 YENEEA. Trimming cost V 6 bases and J 0 bases; bases outside gene matches: 8. This CDR3 comprises 15 residues. The chain couples TRBV11-3 to TRBJ2-7, with 7 nucleotides matching TRBD1. Specimen: PBMCs. This receptor was taken from a man aged 35-49 years in good health and CMV-seropositive. CDR3 residues: CASSYRTGSSYEQYF. In nucleotides, the CDR3 is TGTGCCAGCAGTTACAGGACAGGAAGCTCCTACGAGCAGTACTTC.